Listed below are T cell receptor beta chains from one sample, sequenced in a study of blood T cell repertoires in COVID-19. Data came from immunoSEQ multiplex PCR; TCRdb stores just in-frame clones and leaves some out. This table holds some 70,000 clones, about nine tenths found once. The sequenced sample consisted of peripheral blood. These receptors all stem from a human donor in a cohort sampled during active COVID-19. CDR3s include the opening cysteine and the closing phenylalanine or tryptophan.

V: TRBV30
CDR3: CAWSREANQPQHF

V: TRBV18
CDR3: CASSSGNQGAGETQYF

V: TRBV4-1
CDR3: CASSQGGNRANYGYTF

V: TRBV2
CDR3: CASSKQGPNYGYTF

V: TRBV11-2
CDR3: CASSLEEQGGAFF

V: TRBV18
CDR3: CASSPLAGNTGELFF

V: TRBV27
CDR3: CASSPRQGSYEQYF

V: TRBV6-5
CDR3: CASSLAESTDTQYF

V: TRBV4-3
CDR3: CASSQEEGRNSPLHF

V: TRBV5-1
CDR3: CASSRGLAGGYTGELFF

V: TRBV6-2/TRBV6-3
CDR3: CASSYSLGTGVQETQYF

V: TRBV30
CDR3: CAWSVADQYTF

V: TRBV2
CDR3: CASSEGQGRDQPQHF

V: TRBV19
CDR3: CASDTGDNRNEQFF

V: TRBV18
CDR3: CASSPLDTSYGYTF

V: TRBV6-5
CDR3: CASSTGMNTEAFF

V: TRBV9
CDR3: CASSAGLAGTDTQYF

V: TRBV2
CDR3: CASRPGATESPQHF

V: TRBV5-4
CDR3: CASSLGPGGSGNTIYF

V: TRBV15
CDR3: CATSRDRGIPLNTEAFF

V: TRBV6-2/TRBV6-3
CDR3: CASSGPYVAGAHREQFF

V: TRBV2
CDR3: CASRASGASTDTQYF

V: TRBV7-3
CDR3: CASSLSRFDTEAFF

V: TRBV6-2/TRBV6-3
CDR3: CASSPGGTGFHEQYF

V: TRBV6-2/TRBV6-3
CDR3: CASSYSSGSYEQYF

V: TRBV18
CDR3: CASSPMTESTDTQYF

V: TRBV28
CDR3: CASSTTGSNQPQHF

V: TRBV11-1
CDR3: CASSHPGYYGYTF

V: TRBV7-2
CDR3: CASSTAGGGETQYF

V: TRBV27
CDR3: CASSFMTVNSPLHF

V: TRBV5-1
CDR3: CASSLEIQGDGAFF

V: TRBV2
CDR3: CASSPAPGQGVNEQFF

V: TRBV6-5
CDR3: CASRRTRISYEQYF

V: TRBV12-5
CDR3: CASGITGGEDTQYF

V: TRBV27
CDR3: CASSLYPRDLQETQYF

V: TRBV6-2/TRBV6-3
CDR3: CASSGVLNTGELFF

V: TRBV28
CDR3: CASSLRLAGAYEQYF

V: TRBV4-2
CDR3: CASSQERETVQYF

V: TRBV30
CDR3: CAWTSGTDTQYF

V: TRBV24-1
CDR3: CATSDASSGRSGELFF

V: TRBV5-1
CDR3: CASSLSNQPQHF

V: TRBV28
CDR3: CASSSLAGQFF

V: TRBV11-2
CDR3: CASSLGQVNQPQHF

V: TRBV7-2
CDR3: CASSLVLSDTQYF

V: TRBV27
CDR3: CASRGQGQTSPLHF

V: TRBV9
CDR3: CASSTTSQSSYNEQFF